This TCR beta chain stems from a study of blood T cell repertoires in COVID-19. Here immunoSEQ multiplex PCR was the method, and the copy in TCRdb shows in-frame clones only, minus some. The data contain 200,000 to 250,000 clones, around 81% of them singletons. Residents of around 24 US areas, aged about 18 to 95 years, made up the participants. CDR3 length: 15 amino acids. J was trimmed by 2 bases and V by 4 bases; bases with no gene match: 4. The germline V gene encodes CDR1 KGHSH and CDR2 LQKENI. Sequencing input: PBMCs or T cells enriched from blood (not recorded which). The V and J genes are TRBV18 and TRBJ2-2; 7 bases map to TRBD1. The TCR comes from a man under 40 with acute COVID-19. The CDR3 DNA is TGTGCCAGCTCACGCTGGGACAGTAACACCGGGGAGCTGTTTTTT. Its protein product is CASSRWDSNTGELFF.